This entry lists 5 T cell receptor beta chains sequenced from one sample in a study of blood T cells in healthy people across ages (dated by TCRdb to about 2015). Library preparation was by 5' RACE. Sequencing used an Illumina HiSeq 2500. A second PCR of 7 to 11 cycles was performed with a sample-barcoded 5' primer and a J-beta primer mix. TCRdb itself trimmed the public reads at Q25 with fastp, ran MiXCR and retained productive beta chains. Each CDR3 protein appears once, grouped with its most common genes and DNA. The sample includes about 1.1 million distinct CDR3 sequences, with approximately 38% observed a single time. Around 14% of the sample lies in the top ten. Sequences were obtained from blood. The origin of the receptors is a man aged 18 to 29 in good health.

As concerns this clonotype: One end of the junction does not line up with germline, which may come from a read error. The chain employs TRBV5-1 and TRBJ2-6, with TRBD1 as a possible D gene (5 bases). Germline CDR1 SGHRS, CDR2 YFSETQ. This CDR3 has 14 residues. The CDR3 DNA follows: TGCGGCAGCCAGACAGACTCTGGGGCCAACGTCCTGACTTTC. It codes for CGSQTDSGANVLTF.

This clonotype was observed a few times. This chain uses TRBV7-3 with TRBJ2-1; D perhaps matches TRBD1 (7 bases). Germline assignment: CDR1 SGHTA and CDR2 FQGTGA. This CDR3 is built from 15 residues. Trimming took 5 bases from V and 4 from J, leaving 15 bases between them. In nucleotides, the CDR3 is TGTGCCAGCAGCCAAGGAGGGACAGAATACAATGAGCAGTTCTTC. This sequence encodes CASSQGGTEYNEQFF.

The rearrangement uses TRBV4-1 and TRBJ1-1, with 8 bases identical to TRBD1. J lost 6 bases, V lost 5 bases, and 2 bases had no gene match. The germline V gene encodes CDR1 MGHRA and CDR2 YSYEKL. The CDR3 has 12 residues. CDR3 nucleotide sequence: TGCGCCAGCAGCAACAGGGGGTCTGAAGCTTTCTTT. It yields the protein CASSNRGSEAFF.

The chain couples TRBV9 to TRBJ2-4, with 9 nucleotides matching TRBD2. The J call may be wrong; the DNA end is better matched by TRBJ2-7. The CDR3 sequence is 16 residues long. The germline V gene encodes CDR1 SGDLS and CDR2 YYNGEE. CDR3 coding DNA: TGTGCCAGCAGTTTAAGCCCCCGGACTAGCGTCGGCGAGCAGTACTTC. It is translated as CASSLSPRTSVGEQYF.

Ten or more counts support this clonotype. V gene TRBV6-6 combines with J gene TRBJ2-3; 8 bases match TRBD1. From germline, CDR1 is MNHNY and CDR2 SVGAGI (reference sequence). This CDR3 is 19 amino acids long. Trimming removed 2 bases from V and 3 bases from J; junction bases left unmatched: 16. The CDR3 nucleotides read TGTGCCAGCAGTTACCCCTTAGATCCGGGACAGGCGACGACAGATACGCAGTATTTT. Translating gives CASSYPLDPGQATTDTQYF.